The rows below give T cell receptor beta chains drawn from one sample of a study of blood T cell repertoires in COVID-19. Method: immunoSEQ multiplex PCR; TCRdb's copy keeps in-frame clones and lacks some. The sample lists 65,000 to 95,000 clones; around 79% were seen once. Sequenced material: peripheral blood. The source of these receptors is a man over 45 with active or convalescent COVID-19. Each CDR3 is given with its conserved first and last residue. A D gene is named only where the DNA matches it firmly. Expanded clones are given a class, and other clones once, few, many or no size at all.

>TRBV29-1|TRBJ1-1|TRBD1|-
TGCAGCGTTGAAGAAGGGCCAGGGGGTACTTTCTTT
CSVEEGPGGTFF
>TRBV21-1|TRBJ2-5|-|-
TGTGCCAGCAGCAAACACCGGGACAAAGAGACCCAGTACTTC
CASSKHRDKETQYF
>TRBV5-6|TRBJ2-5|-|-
TGTGCCAGCAGCTTGGTTTCGGGGATAGGTGCAGAGACCCAGTACTTC
CASSLVSGIGAETQYF
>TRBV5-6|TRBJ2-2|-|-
TGTGCCAGCACGAGACGGGGGTTGGTCGGGGAGCTGTTTTTT
CASTRRGLVGELFF
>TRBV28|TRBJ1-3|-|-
TGTGCCAGCAGTTTGGGGGGAAATGGAAACACCATATATTTT
CASSLGGNGNTIYF
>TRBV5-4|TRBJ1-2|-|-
TGTGCCAGCAGCTTGGACAGGTCGATCGGCTACACCTTC
CASSLDRSIGYTF
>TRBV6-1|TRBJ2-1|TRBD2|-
TGTGCCAGCAGTGAAGCGCTGTTAGCGGGGGGGCAGACCAAGTACTACAATGAGCAGTTCTTC
CASSEALLAGGQTKYYNEQFF
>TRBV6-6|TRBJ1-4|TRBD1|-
TGTGCCAGCAGTAATGACAGGGCTTCAAATGAAAAACTGTTTTTT
CASSNDRASNEKLFF
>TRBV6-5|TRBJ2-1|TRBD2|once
TGTGCCAGCAGTTACTCTCGGACTAGCCCTAATGAGCAGTTCTTC
CASSYSRTSPNEQFF
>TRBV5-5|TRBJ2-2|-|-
TGTGCCAGCAGCTTCCCTCTCTTCGGGTGGAGCACCGGGGAGCTGTTTTTT
CASSFPLFGWSTGELFF
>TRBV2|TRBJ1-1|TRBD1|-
TGTGCCACCGGACAGGGTACGGGGACTGAAGCTTTCTTT
CATGQGTGTEAFF
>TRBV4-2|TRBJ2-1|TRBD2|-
TGTGCCAGCAGCCAAGCAGCGGGGGTACGCAATGAGCAGTTCTTC
CASSQAAGVRNEQFF
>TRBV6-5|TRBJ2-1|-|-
TGTGCCAGCGCCCCATCGGGGGATCACTACAATGAGCAGTTCTTC
CASAPSGDHYNEQFF
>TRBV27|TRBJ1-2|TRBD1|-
TGTGCCAGCAGCACAGGACAGGGTTACTATGGCTACACCTTC
CASSTGQGYYGYTF
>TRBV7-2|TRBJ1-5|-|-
TGTGCCACCCGGGTCCTCCATCAGCCCCAGCATTTT
CATRVLHQPQHF
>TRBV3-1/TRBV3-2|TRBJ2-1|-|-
TGTGCCAGCAGCCCCTCGGGTGGTTCCCAACCATACAATGAGCAGTTCTTC
CASSPSGGSQPYNEQFF